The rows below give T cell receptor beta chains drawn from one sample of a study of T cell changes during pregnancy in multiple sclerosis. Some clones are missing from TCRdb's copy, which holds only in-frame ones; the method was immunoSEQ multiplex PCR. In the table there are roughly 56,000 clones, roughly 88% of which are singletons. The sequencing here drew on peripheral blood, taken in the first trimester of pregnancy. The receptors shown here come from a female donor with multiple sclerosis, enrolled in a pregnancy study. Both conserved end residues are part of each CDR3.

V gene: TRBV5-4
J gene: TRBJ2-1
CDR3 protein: CASSLTSGSHNEQFF

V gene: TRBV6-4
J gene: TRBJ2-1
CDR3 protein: CASSHREGTADEQFF

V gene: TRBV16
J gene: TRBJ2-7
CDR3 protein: CASSQGSELYEQYF

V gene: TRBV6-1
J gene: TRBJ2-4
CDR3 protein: CASSEASIQYF

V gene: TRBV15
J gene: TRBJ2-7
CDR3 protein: CATSRPGQTYEQYF

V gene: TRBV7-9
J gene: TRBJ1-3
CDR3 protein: CASSLEVAGNTIYF

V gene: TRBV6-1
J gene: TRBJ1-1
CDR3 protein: CASSEIQGDNTEAFF

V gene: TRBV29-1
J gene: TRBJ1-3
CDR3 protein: CSAGVENTIYF

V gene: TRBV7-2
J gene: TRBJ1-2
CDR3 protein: CASSSPLFGKGSYGYTF

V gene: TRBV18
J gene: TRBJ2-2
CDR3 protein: CASSQAGANTGELFF

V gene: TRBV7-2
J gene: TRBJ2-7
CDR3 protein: CASSPGYEQYF

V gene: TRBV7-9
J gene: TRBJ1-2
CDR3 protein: CATDYGYTF

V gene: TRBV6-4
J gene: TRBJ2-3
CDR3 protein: CASSVEAATDTQYF